This T cell receptor (beta chain) was obtained from a study of blood T cell repertoires in COVID-19. Whole-study context: Acute-phase and convalescent COVID-19 samples originated in the United States, Italy and Spain.

This clone came up once. As processed by the authors: Amplification of reference gene primers provided the estimated nucleated cell counts. Libraries were prepared by immunoSEQ multiplex PCR; TCRdb keeps only in-frame clonotypes and omits some of them. That table is the source of V, J and clone size, and D and trimming were worked out from the DNA. The sample includes roughly 160,000 clones, approximately 90% of them seen just once. Deletions cut 4 bases from V and 3 bases from J, with 6 bases between. The CDR3 consists of 11 residues. CDR1 is GTSNPN and CDR2 is SVGIG in the germline V gene (reference sequence).

The sample was peripheral blood. The clonotype comes from a young man with acute or convalescent COVID-19. V and J are TRBV30 and TRBJ1-1, with D unresolved. The CDR3 sequence: CAWNRDTEAFF. DNA for the CDR3: TGTGCCTGGAACCGGGACACTGAAGCTTTCTTT.